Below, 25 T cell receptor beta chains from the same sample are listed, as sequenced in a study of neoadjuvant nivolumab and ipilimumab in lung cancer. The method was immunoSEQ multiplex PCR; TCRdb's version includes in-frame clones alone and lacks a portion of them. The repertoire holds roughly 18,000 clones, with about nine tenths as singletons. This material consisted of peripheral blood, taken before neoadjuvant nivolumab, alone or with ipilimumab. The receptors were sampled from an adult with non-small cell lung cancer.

The CDR3 loop reads CASTLTGYSTDTQYF. The CDR3 DNA sequence: TGTGCCAGCACCCTGACGGGGTATAGCACAGATACGCAGTATTTT. V is TRBV5-4 and J is TRBJ2-3, with D tentatively TRBD2 (5 bases). Germline CDR1 reads SGHNT; CDR2 reads YYREEE (reference sequence). This CDR3 is built from 15 residues. V was cut by 6 bases and J by 0 bases, with 14 bases left in between.

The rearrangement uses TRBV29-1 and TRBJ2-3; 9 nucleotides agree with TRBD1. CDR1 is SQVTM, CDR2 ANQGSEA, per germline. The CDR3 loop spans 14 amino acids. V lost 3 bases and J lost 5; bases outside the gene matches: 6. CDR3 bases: TGCAGCGTTGATGGGTACAGGGGGCTAGATACGCAGTATTTT. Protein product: CSVDGYRGLDTQYF.

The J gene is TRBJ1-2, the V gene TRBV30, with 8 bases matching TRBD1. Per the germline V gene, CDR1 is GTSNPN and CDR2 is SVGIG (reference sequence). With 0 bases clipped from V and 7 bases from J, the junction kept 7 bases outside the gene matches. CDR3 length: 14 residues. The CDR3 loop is CAWSVLTGVSGYTF. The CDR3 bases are TGTGCCTGGAGTGTACTGACAGGGGTTTCTGGCTACACCTTC.

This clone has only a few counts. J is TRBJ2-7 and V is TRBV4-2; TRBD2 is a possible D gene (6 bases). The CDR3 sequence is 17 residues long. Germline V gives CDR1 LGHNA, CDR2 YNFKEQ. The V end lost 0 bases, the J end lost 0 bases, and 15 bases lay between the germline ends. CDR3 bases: TGTGCCAGCAGCCAAGAATGGAGGCCTAGCGCCTCCTACGAGCAGTACTTC. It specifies CASSQEWRPSASYEQYF.

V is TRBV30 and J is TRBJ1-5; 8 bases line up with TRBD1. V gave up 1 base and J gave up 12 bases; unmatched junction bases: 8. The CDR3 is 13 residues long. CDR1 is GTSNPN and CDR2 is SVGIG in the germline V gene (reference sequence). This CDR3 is CAWSATAGQDQHF. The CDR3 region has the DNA TGTGCCTGGAGTGCGACAGCGGGACAGGACCAGCATTTT.

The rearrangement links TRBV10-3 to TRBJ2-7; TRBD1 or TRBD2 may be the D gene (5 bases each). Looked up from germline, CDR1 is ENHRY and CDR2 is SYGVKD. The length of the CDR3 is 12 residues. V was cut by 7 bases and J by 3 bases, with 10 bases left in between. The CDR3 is CAIMRGDYEQYF. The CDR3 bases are TGTGCCATCATGAGGGGTGACTACGAGCAGTACTTC.

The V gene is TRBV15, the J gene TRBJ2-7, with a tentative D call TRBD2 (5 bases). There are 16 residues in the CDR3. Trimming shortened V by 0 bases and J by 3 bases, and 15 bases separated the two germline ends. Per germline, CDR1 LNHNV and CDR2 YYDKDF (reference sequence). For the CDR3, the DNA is TGTGCCACCAGCAGAGAAAGCCGGACGGGGTACTACGAGCAGTACTTC. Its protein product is CATSRESRTGYYEQYF.

CDR3 region: CASSKGLAGNTQYF. In nucleotides, the CDR3 is TGTGCCAGCAGCAAGGGACTAGCGGGGAATACGCAGTATTTT. The V call is TRBV5-4, the J call TRBJ2-3, with TRBD2 matching over 13 bases. CDR1 SGHNT and CDR2 YYREEE come from the germline V gene (reference sequence). The CDR3 contains 14 residues. With V trimmed by 4 bases and J by 7 bases, 3 bases remained unmatched.

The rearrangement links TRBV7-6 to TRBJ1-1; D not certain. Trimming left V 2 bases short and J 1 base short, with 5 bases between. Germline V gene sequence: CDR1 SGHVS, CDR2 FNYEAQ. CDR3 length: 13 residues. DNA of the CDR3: TGTGCCAGCAGCTTAACGGCGAACACTGAAGCTTTCTTT. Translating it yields CASSLTANTEAFF.

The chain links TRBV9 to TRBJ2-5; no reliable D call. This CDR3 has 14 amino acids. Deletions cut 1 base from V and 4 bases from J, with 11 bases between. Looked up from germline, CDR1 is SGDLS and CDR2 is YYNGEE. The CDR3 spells CASSVPQVPETQYF. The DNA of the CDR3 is TGTGCCAGCAGCGTACCCCAGGTTCCAGAGACCCAGTACTTC. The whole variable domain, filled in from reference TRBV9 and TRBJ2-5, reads DSGVTQTPKHLITATGQRVTLRCSPRSGDLSVYWYQQSLDQGLQFLIQYYNGEERAKGNILERFSAQQFPDLHSELNLSSLELGDSALYFCASSVPQVPETQYFGPGTRLLVL.

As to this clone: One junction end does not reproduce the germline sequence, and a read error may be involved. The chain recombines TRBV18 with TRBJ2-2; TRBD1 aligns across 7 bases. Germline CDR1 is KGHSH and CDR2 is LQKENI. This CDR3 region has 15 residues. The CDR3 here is CASSLQQGNSGELFF. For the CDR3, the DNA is TGTGCCAGCTCACTCCAACAGGGGAACAGCGGGGAGCTGTTTTTT.

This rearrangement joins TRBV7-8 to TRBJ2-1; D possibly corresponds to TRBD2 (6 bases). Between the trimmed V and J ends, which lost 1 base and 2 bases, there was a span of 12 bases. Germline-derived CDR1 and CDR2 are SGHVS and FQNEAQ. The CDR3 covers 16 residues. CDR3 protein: CASSLEWRGTYNEQFF. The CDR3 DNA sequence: TGTGCCAGCAGCTTAGAATGGCGCGGGACCTACAATGAGCAGTTCTTC.

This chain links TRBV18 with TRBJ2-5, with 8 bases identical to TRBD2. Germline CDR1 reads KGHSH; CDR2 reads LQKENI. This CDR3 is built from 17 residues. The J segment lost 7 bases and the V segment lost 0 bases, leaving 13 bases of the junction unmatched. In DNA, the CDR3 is TGTGCCAGCTCACCACCGGGGTCCGGGAGGGGCGAGAGGACCCAGTACTTC. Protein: CASSPPGSGRGERTQYF.

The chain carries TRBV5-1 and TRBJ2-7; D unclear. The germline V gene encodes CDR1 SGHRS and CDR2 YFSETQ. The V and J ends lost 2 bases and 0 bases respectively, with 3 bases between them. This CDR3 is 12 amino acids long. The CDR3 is CASSFSSYEQYF. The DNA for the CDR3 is TGCGCCAGCAGCTTTAGCTCCTACGAGCAGTACTTC.

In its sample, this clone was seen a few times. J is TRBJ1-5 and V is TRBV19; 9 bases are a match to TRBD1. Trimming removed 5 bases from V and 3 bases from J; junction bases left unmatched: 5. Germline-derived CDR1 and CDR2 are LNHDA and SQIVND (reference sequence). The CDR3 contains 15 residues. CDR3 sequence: CASSGDRAPNQPQHF. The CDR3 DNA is TGTGCCAGTAGTGGGGACAGGGCCCCCAATCAGCCCCAGCATTTT.

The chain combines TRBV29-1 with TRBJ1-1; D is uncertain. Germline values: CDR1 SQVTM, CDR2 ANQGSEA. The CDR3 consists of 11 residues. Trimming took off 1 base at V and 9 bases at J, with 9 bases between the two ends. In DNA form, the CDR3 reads TGCAGCGTTGAAGGGTTGGCACAAGCTTTCTTT. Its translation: CSVEGLAQAFF.

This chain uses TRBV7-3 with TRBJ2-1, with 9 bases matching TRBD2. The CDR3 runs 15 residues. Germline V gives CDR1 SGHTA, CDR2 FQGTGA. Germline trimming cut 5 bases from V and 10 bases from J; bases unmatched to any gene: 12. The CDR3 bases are TGTGCCAGCAGCCCCGGAAGCGGGAGGCCGGGAGAGCAGTTCTTC. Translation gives CASSPGSGRPGEQFF.

CDR3 sequence reads: CASSQELAGIYEQYF. The CDR3 DNA is TGCGCCAGCAGCCAAGAACTAGCGGGGATCTACGAGCAGTACTTC. The rearrangement uses TRBV4-1 and TRBJ2-7; 10 nucleotides match TRBD2. The V segment lost 0 bases and the J segment 3 bases; nucleotides outside the gene matches: 2. The germline CDR1 and CDR2 sequences are MGHRA and YSYEKL. The CDR3 is made up of 15 amino acids.

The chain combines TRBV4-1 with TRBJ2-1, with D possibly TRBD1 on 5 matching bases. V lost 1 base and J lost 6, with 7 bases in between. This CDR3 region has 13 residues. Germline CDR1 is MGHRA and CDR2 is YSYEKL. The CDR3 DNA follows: TGCGCCAGCAGCCAAGGGCAGGGCAATGAGCAGTTCTTC. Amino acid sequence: CASSQGQGNEQFF.

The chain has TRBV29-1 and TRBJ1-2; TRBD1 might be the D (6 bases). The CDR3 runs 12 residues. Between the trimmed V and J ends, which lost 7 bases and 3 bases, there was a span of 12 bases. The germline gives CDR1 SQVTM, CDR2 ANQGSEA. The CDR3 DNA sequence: TGCAGCGCTTCCAGGGGAGACTATGGCTACACCTTC. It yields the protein CSASRGDYGYTF.

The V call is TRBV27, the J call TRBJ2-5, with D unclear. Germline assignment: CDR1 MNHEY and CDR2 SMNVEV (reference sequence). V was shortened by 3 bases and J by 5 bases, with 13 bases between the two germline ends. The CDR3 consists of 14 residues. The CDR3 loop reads CASSFRPTGETQYF. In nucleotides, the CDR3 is TGTGCCAGCAGTTTCAGGCCGACCGGGGAGACCCAGTACTTC.

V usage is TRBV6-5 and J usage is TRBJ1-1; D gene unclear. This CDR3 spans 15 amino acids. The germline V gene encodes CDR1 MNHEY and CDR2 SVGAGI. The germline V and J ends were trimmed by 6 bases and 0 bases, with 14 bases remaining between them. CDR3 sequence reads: CASRSPQLMNTEAFF. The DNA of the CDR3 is TGTGCCAGCAGATCCCCCCAGCTCATGAACACTGAAGCTTTCTTT.

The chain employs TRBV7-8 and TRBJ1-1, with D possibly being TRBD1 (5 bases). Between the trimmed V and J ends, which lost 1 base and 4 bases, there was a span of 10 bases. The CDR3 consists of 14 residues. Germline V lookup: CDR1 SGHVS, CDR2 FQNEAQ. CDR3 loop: CASSLGGAATEAFF. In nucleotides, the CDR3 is TGTGCCAGCAGCTTAGGGGGCGCGGCCACTGAAGCTTTCTTT.

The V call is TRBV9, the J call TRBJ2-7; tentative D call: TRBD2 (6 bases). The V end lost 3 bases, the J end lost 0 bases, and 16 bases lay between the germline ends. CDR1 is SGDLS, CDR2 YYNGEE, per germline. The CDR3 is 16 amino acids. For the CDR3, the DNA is TGTGCCAGCAGCGAGGGGCCGGGGGATGGCTCCTACGAGCAGTACTTC. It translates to CASSEGPGDGSYEQYF.

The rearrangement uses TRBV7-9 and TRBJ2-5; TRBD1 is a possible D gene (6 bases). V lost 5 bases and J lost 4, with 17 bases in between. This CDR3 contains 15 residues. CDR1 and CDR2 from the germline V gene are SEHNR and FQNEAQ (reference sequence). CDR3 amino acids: CASSITGFGTETQYF. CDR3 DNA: TGTGCCAGCAGCATAACAGGGTTCGGGACAGAGACCCAGTACTTC.